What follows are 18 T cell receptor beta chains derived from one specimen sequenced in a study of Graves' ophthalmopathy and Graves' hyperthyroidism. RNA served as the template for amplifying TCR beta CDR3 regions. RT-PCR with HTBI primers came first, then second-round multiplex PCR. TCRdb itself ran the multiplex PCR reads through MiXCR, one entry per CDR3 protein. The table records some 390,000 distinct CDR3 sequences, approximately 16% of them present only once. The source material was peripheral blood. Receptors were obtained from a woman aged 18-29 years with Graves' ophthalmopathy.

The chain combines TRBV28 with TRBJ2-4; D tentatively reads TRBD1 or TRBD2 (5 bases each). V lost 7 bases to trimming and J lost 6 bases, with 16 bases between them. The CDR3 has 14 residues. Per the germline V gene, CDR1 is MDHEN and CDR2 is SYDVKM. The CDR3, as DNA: TGTGCCAGCAATACAGGATTGGCGGGAAACATTCAGTACTTC. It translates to CASNTGLAGNIQYF.

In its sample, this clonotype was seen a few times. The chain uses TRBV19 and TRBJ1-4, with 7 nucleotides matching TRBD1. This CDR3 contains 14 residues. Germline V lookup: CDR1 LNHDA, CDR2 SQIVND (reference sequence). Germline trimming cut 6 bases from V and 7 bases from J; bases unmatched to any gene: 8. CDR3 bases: TGTGCCAGTAGGAACCAGGGGGGAGGTGAAAAACTGTTTTTT. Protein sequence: CASRNQGGGEKLFF.

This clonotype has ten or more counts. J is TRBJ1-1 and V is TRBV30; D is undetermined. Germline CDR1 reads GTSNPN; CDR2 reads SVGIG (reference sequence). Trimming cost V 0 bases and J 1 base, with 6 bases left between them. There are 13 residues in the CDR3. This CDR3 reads CAWSVVGNTEAFF. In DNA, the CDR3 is TGTGCCTGGAGTGTAGTGGGGAACACTGAAGCTTTCTTT.

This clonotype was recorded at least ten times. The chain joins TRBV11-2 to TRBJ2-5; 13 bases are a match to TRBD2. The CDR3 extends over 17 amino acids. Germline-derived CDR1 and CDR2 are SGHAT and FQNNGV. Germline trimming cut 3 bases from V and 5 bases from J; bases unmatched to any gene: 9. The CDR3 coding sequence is TGTGCCAGCAGCTTGGTTTGGACTAGCGGGAGTAGGGAGACCCAGTACTTC. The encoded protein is CASSLVWTSGSRETQYF.

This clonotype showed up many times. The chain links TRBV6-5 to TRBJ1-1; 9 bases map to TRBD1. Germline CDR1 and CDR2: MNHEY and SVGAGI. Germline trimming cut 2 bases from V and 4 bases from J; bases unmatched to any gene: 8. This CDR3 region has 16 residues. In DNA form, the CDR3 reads TGTGCCAGCAGTTACGGGGACAGGGAAGGGTTCACTGAAGCTTTCTTT. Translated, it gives CASSYGDREGFTEAFF.

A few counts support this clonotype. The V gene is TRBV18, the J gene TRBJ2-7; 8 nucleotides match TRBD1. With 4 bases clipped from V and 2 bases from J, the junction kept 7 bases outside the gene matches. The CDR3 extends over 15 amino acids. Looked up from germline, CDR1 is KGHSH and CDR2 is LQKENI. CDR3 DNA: TGTGCCAGCTCACAGGCCGGACAGGGAACCTACGAGCAGTACTTC. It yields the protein CASSQAGQGTYEQYF.

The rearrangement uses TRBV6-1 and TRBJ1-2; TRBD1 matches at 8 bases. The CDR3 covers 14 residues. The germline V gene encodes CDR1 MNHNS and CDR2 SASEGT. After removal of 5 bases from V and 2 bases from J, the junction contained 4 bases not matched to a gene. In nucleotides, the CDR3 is TGTGCCAGCAGTACAGGGGGGGGAAACTATGGCTACACCTTC. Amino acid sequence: CASSTGGGNYGYTF.

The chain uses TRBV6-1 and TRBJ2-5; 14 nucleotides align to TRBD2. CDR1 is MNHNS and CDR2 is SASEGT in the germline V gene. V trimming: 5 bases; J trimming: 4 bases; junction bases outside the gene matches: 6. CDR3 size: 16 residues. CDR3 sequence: CASSTGTSGSVETQYF. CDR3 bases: TGTGCCAGCAGTACCGGGACTAGCGGGAGTGTAGAGACCCAGTACTTC.

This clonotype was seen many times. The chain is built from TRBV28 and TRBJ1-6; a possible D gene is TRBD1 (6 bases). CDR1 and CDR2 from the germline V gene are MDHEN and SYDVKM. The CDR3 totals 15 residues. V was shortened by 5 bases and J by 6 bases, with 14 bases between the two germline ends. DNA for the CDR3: TGTGCCAGCAGTCCCCCCGGGGGGCTTAATTCACCCCTCCACTTT. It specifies CASSPPGGLNSPLHF.

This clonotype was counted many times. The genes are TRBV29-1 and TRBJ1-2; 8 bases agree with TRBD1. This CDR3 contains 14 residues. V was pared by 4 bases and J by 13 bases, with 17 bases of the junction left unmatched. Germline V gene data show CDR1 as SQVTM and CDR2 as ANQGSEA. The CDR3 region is CSVVGGGQGAGGTF. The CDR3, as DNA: TGCAGCGTTGTAGGGGGCGGACAGGGAGCTGGGGGCACCTTC.

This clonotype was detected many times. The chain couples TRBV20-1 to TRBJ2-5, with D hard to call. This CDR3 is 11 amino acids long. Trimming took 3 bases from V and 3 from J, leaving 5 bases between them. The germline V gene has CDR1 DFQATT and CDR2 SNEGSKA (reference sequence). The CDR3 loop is CSASLEETQYF. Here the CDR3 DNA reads TGCAGTGCTAGCTTGGAAGAGACCCAGTACTTC.

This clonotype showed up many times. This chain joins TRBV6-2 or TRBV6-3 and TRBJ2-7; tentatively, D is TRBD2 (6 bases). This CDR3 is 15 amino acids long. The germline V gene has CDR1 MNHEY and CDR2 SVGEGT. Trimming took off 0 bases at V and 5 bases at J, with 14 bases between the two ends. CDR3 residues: CASSYSARGTDEQYF. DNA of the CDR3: TGTGCCAGCAGTTACTCGGCCCGGGGGACCGACGAGCAGTACTTC.

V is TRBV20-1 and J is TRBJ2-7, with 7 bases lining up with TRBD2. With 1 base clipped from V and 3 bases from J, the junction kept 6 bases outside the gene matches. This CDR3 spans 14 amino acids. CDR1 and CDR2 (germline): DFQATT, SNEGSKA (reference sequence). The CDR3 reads CSARAAERDYEQYF. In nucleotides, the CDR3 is TGCAGTGCTAGAGCGGCAGAGCGGGACTACGAGCAGTACTTC.

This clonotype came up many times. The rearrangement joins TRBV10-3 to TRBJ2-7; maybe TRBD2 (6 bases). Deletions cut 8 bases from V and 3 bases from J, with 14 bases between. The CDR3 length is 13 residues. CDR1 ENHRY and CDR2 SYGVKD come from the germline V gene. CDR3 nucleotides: TGTGCCATCGGAGGGTTAAGGGGCTACGAGCAGTACTTC. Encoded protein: CAIGGLRGYEQYF.

CDR3 nucleotide sequence: TGTGCCAGCAGTGGCGATGGACAGGGGGGGCCCCAGTACTTC. This codes for CASSGDGQGGPQYF. The chain links TRBV25-1 to TRBJ2-5, with 10 bases identical to TRBD1. This CDR3 comprises 14 residues. CDR1 and CDR2 from the germline V gene are MGHDK and SYGVNS. Losses at the gene ends were 4 bases for V and 9 bases for J; bases not matched to a gene: 8.

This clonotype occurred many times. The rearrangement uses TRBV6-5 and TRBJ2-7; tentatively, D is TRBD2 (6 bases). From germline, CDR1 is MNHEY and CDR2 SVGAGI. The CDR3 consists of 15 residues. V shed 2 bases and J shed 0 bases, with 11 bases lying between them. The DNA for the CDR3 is TGTGCCAGCAGTTACGGGACTTTGAGCTCCTACGAGCAGTACTTC. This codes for CASSYGTLSSYEQYF.

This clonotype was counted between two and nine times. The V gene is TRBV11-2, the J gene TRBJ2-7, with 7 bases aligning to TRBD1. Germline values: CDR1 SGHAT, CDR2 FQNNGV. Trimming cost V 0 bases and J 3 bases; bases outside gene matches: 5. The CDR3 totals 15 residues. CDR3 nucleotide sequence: TGTGCCAGCAGCTTAGATTGGACAGGAGACTACGAGCAGTACTTC. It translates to CASSLDWTGDYEQYF.

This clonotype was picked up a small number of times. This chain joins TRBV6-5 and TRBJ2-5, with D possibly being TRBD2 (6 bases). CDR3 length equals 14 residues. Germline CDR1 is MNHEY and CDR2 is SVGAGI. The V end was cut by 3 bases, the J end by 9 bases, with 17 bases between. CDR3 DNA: TGTGCCAGCAGTTATCCCGGGACTGGGACGGCCCAGTACTTC. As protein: CASSYPGTGTAQYF.